The next 4 T cell receptor beta chains were all read from a single sample in a study of T cells in tuberculosis. Sorting used thawed, overnight-rested PBMC stained with anti-CD3, a viability dye and GMM-loaded CD1B tetramer. C32 glucose monomycolate from Rhodococcus equi was loaded onto the CD1B tetramers. The protocol was immunoSEQ multiplex PCR, while the TCRdb copy is restricted to in-frame clones and leaves out a portion. The table records about 58,000 clones, approximately 86% of them present only once. The sample comprised CD1b-GMM tetramer-negative cells sorted from PBMCs. The source is an adult woman with latent tuberculosis.

The chain carries TRBV27 and TRBJ2-6; D gene unclear. Germline values: CDR1 MNHEY, CDR2 SMNVEV (reference sequence). This CDR3 region has 15 residues. Trimming stripped 4 bases from V and 1 base from J, with 8 bases between. Here the CDR3 reads CASSYSESGANVLTF. The CDR3 region has the DNA TGTGCCAGCAGTTACTCTGAGTCTGGGGCCAACGTCCTGACTTTC.

The chain links TRBV4-3 to TRBJ2-7, with TRBD2 matching 10 bases. V was pared by 0 bases and J by 7 bases, with 18 bases of the junction left unmatched. The CDR3 runs 19 residues. CDR1 and CDR2 from the germline V gene are LGHNA and YSLEER. The CDR3 nucleotides are TGCGCCAGCAGCCAAGAAAGAGGAAGTAGCGGGGGGTCAGCGACTGAGCAGTACTTC. Amino acids: CASSQERGSSGGSATEQYF.

The chain carries TRBV4-1 and TRBJ2-2; D perhaps matches TRBD2 (5 bases). V was pared by 4 bases and J by 6 bases, with 18 bases between. The CDR3 length is 16 residues. CDR1 and CDR2 (germline): MGHRA, YSYEKL. Here the CDR3 reads CASSPRTPSTPGELFF. CDR3 nucleotides: TGCGCCAGCAGCCCCCGGACTCCTTCTACGCCCGGGGAGCTGTTTTTT.

This clone has a single count. The V call is TRBV7-2, the J call TRBJ2-2; the match to TRBD2 covers 11 bases. This CDR3 contains 17 residues. After removal of 5 bases from V and 1 base from J, the junction contained 6 bases not matched to a gene. Germline V gene data show CDR1 as SGHTA and CDR2 as FQGNSA. The CDR3 nucleotides are TGTGCCAGCAGCGGTCTAGCGGGGGGAGGGAACACCGGGGAGCTGTTTTTT. Residues: CASSGLAGGGNTGELFF.